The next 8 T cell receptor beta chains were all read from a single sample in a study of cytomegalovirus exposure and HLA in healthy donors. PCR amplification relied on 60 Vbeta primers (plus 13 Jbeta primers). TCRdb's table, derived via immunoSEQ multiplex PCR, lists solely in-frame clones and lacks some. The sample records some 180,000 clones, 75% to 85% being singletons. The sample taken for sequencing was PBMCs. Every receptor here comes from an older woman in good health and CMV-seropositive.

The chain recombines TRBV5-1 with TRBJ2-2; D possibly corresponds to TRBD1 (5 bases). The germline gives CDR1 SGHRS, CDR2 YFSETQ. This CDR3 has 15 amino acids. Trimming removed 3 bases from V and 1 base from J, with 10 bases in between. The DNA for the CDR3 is TGCGCCAGCAGCTCCCTGACAGTGAACACCGGGGAGCTGTTTTTT. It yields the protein CASSSLTVNTGELFF.

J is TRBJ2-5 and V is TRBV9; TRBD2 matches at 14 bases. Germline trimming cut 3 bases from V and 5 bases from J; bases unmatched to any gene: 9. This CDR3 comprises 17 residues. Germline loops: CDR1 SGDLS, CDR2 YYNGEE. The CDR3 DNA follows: TGTGCCAGCAGCGCGACCTCGGGACTAGCGGGAGCGGAGACCCAGTACTTC. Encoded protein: CASSATSGLAGAETQYF.

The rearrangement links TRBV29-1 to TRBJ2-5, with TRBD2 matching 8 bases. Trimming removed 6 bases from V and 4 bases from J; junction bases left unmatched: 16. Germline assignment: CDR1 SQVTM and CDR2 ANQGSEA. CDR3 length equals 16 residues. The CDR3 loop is CSVNRGLAGLGETQYF. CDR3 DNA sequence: TGCAGCGTGAACCGGGGGCTAGCGGGCCTCGGAGAGACCCAGTACTTC.

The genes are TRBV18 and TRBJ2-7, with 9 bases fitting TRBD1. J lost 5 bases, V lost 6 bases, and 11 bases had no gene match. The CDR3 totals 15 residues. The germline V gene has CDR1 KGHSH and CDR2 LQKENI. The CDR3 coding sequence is TGTGCCAGCTCTCCCTATACAGGGGGCGGCGACGAGCAGTACTTC. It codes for CASSPYTGGGDEQYF.

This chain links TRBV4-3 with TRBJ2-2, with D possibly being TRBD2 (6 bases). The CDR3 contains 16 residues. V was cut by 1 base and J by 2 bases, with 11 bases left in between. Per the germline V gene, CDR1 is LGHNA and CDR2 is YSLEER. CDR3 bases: TGCGCCAGCAGCCAAGGGTTAGCGGATAACACCGGGGAGCTGTTTTTT. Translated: CASSQGLADNTGELFF.

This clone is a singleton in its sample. The CDR3, as DNA: TGTGCCAGCAGTTCACGAAAGGGGTTTAGCTATGGCTACACCTTC. Residues: CASSSRKGFSYGYTF. The rearrangement uses TRBV27 and TRBJ1-2; D is perhaps TRBD1 (5 bases). Trimming removed 4 bases from V and 4 bases from J, with 16 bases in between. CDR1 is MNHEY and CDR2 is SMNVEV in the germline V gene (reference sequence). This CDR3 has 15 residues.

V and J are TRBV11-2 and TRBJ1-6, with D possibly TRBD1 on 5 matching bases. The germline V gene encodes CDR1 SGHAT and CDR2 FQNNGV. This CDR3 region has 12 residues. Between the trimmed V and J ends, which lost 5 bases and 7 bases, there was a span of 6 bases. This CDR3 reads CASSQGNSPLHF. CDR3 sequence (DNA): TGTGCCAGCAGCCAGGGAAATTCACCCCTCCACTTT.

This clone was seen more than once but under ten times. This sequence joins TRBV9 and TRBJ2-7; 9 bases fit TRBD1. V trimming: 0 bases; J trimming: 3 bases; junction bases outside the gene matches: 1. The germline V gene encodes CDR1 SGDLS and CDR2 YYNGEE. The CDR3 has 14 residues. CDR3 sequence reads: CASSVGTGDYEQYF. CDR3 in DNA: TGTGCCAGCAGCGTAGGGACAGGGGACTACGAGCAGTACTTC.